The following is a T cell receptor beta chain sequence with its context. Sequenced by immunoSEQ multiplex PCR; TCRdb stores in-frame clones only, minus some. Here the sample spans hundreds of thousands of clones, about 90% being singletons. The entry originates in a study of shared T cell receptors in the human thymus. CDR1 and CDR2 (germline): LNHDA, SQIVND (reference sequence). The V end was cut by 3 bases, the J end by 0 bases, with 17 bases between. The CDR3 is 17 residues long. These same data were also listed under a study on human thymus T cells. Turning to that study: Thymic resections from corrective heart surgery supplied the tissue. Unrelated individuals had highly overlapping thymic repertoires, as reported in related research.

The chain carries TRBV19 and TRBJ1-1, with D possibly TRBD1 on 6 matching bases. This sequence originates from a boy less than two years old with a congenital heart defect. Sequenced: thymocytes. Here the CDR3 DNA reads TGTGCCAGTAGTATGTCCCAGGGGCCCACCCTGAACACTGAAGCTTTCTTT. It is translated as CASSMSQGPTLNTEAFF.